This is a list of T cell receptor beta chains from one sample in a study of beta chain features in type 1 diabetes. Repertoires were generated with immunoSEQ multiplex PCR, while TCRdb's copy carries only in-frame clones and drops some. The sample contains tens of thousands of clones, under 70% of which appear only once. Material: stem cell memory CD4+ T cells from blood. These receptors were taken from a woman in her thirties or forties with type 1 diabetes. Both conserved end residues are part of each CDR3. The D gene is left open where the match is weak. Clone size is shown for a subset of rows, as once, few, many or a class of expanded clone.

TRBJ1-1 . TRBV18 . TGTGCCAGCTCACCTCCCGGACAGTCCGACACTGAAGCTTTCTTT CASSPPGQSDTEAFF
TRBJ2-2 . TRBV5-4 . TGTGCCAGCAGCTTGGCAGGGGTAGACACCGGGGAGCTGTTTTTT CASSLAGVDTGELFF
TRBJ2-7 . TRBV10-3 . TGTGCCATCAGTGAGCGACAATACTACGAGCAGTACTTC CAISERQYYEQYF
TRBJ1-5 . TRBV6-1 few TGTGCCAGCAGTGGAGGTTCAGGAGCGGAGAGCAATCAGCCCCAGCATTTT CASSGGSGAESNQPQHF
TRBJ1-2 . TRBV18 few TGTGCCAGCTCACTCGGGACCAGGGGTGGCTACACCTTC CASSLGTRGGYTF
TRBJ1-5 . TRBV28 . TGTGCCAGCAATAGGGGTAATCAGCCCCAGCATTTT CASNRGNQPQHF
TRBJ2-1 . TRBV4-2 few TGTGCCAGCAGCTTGTCGAGCGGATCCTACAATGAGCAGTTCTTC CASSLSSGSYNEQFF
TRBJ2-7 TRBD1 TRBV5-1 few TGCGCCAGCAGCCCCGAGGTAGGGGGCCCAAACGAGCAGTACTTC CASSPEVGGPNEQYF
TRBJ2-7 TRBD1 TRBV5-4 . TGTGCCAGCAGCCAAGAGGCCGGGGGACAGGGGGCTCTCGAGCAGTACTTC CASSQEAGGQGALEQYF
TRBJ2-3 TRBD2 TRBV29-1 . TGCAGCGTTGGACTAGCGGGAGTGGGAGGAGATACGCAGTATTTT CSVGLAGVGGDTQYF
TRBJ1-1 . TRBV7-9 . TGTGCCAGCAGTTTTCCTACAGGCGCCGAAGAAGCTTTCTTT CASSFPTGAEEAFF
TRBJ1-3 . TRBV6-5 . TGTGCCAGCAGTCCACCCCCAGGGTCTGGAAACACCATATATTTT CASSPPPGSGNTIYF
TRBJ1-5 TRBD1 TRBV7-2 . TGTGCCAGCAGCTTACGACAGGGGATGGGGCAGCCCCAGCATTTT CASSLRQGMGQPQHF
TRBJ1-1 . TRBV30 . TGTGCCTGGTTAGGGGTGAACACTGAAGCTTTCTTT CAWLGVNTEAFF
TRBJ1-5 . TRBV19 . TGTGCCAGTAGTATAGAGCCGAGGGTTCAGCCCCAGCATTTT CASSIEPRVQPQHF
TRBJ2-1 TRBD2 TRBV4-1 . TGCGCCAGCAGCCAAGATACGGGGGGGCTGTGGGAGCAGTTCTTC CASSQDTGGLWEQFF
TRBJ1-3 TRBD1 TRBV5-1 . TGCGCCAGCAGCTTGGTTCCCGGGGGACAGGGGTCGAGCTCTGGAAACACCATATATTTT CASSLVPGGQGSSSGNTIYF
TRBJ2-6 . TRBV25-1 . TGTGCCAGCAGTGATACGGCTGGGGCCAACGTCCTGACTTTC CASSDTAGANVLTF
TRBJ2-1 TRBD2 TRBV29-1 few TGCAGCGTTGTGGCTAGCGGGAGCTATGAGCAGTTCTTC CSVVASGSYEQFF
TRBJ2-3 TRBD1 TRBV7-2 few TGTGCCAGCAGCTGGCGGACAGGGGAAACAGATACGCAGTATTTT CASSWRTGETDTQYF
TRBJ2-1 TRBD2 TRBV7-9 . TGTGCCAGCAGCTTAGAGGGACTAGCGGGAGCCTACAATGAGCAGTTCTTC CASSLEGLAGAYNEQFF
TRBJ2-3 . TRBV18 few TGTGCCAGCTCGTCCCGAGGGGATACGCAGTATTTT CASSSRGDTQYF
TRBJ2-1 TRBD2 TRBV30 . TGTGCCTGGGCAGGGGGACTAGCGGGAGACGAGCAGTTCTTC CAWAGGLAGDEQFF
TRBJ1-2 . TRBV6-5 . TGTGCCAGCAACAAAGACGGAGCGCGGGGCTATGGCTACACCTTC CASNKDGARGYGYTF
TRBJ1-1 TRBD1 TRBV27 . TGTGCCAGCAGTTTACCAGGACAGGGAAAAGCTTTCTTT CASSLPGQGKAFF